The 7 T cell receptor beta chains listed next were all sequenced from one sample in a study of T-cell memory formation after mild COVID-19. TCRdb re-called the 5' RACE reads with MiXCR, one entry per CDR3 protein. This table has more than 150,000 distinct CDR3 sequences, about a fifth appearing once. The sample consisted of PBMCs or a T cell subset sorted from them (not recorded which). The receptors were gathered from an adult woman who had mild COVID-19 (a few samples of this study predate the infection). Cell type and time point are not known.

V is TRBV13 and J is TRBJ1-1, with D uncertain. This CDR3 is 13 amino acids long. The V end was cut by 1 base, the J end by 2 bases, with 5 bases between. Germline V lookup: CDR1 PRHDT, CDR2 FYEKMQ (reference sequence). The CDR3 reads CASSLVENTEAFF. Written as DNA, the CDR3 is TGTGCCAGCAGCTTAGTGGAAAACACTGAAGCTTTCTTT.

The gene calls are TRBV7-6 and TRBJ1-2, with 12 bases identical to TRBD1. Germline values: CDR1 SGHVS, CDR2 FNYEAQ. This CDR3 is 16 amino acids long. V lost 5 bases, J lost 4 bases, and 8 bases stayed unmatched. CDR3 sequence reads: CASSPGQGASGYGYTF. The CDR3 DNA is TGTGCCAGCAGCCCGGGACAGGGGGCATCTGGCTATGGCTACACCTTC.

The sample holds a few counts of this clonotype. The chain carries TRBV6-2 or TRBV6-3 and TRBJ2-1, with D perhaps assigned TRBD1 or TRBD2 (5 bases each). V lost 2 bases and J 9 bases, leaving 14 bases between the germline ends. The CDR3 is 14 residues long. CDR1 is MNHEY, CDR2 SVGEGT, per germline. The CDR3 is CASSYASWGREQFF. In DNA form, the CDR3 reads TGTGCCAGCAGTTACGCTAGCTGGGGACGTGAGCAGTTCTTC.

This clonotype occurred a few times. The CDR3 nucleotides read TGTGCCAGCAGTTCCAACCCGGGACAGGGGTACGAGCAGTACTTC. As protein: CASSSNPGQGYEQYF. This chain connects TRBV27 to TRBJ2-7; 10 bases line up with TRBD1. CDR1 and CDR2 from the germline V gene are MNHEY and SMNVEV (reference sequence). Trimming took 4 bases from V and 4 from J; bases not matched to a gene: 7. There are 15 residues in the CDR3.

The chain is built from TRBV9 and TRBJ2-1, with D perhaps TRBD1 (5 bases). This CDR3 contains 14 residues. Trimming took off 3 bases at V and 3 bases at J, with 10 bases between the two ends. Germline lookup yields CDR1 SGDLS and CDR2 YYNGEE. CDR3 coding DNA: TGTGCCAGCAGCGAGACAGATTACTACAATGAGCAGTTCTTC. Protein sequence: CASSETDYYNEQFF.

The V gene is TRBV5-1, the J gene TRBJ1-6, with D unresolved. Trimming removed 0 bases at V and 9 bases at J, with 7 bases between. The germline V gene has CDR1 SGHRS and CDR2 YFSETQ. The CDR3 has 13 residues. The CDR3 DNA reads TGCGCCAGCAGCTTGGATGGCAGTTCACCCCTCCACTTT. Amino acid sequence: CASSLDGSSPLHF.

This clonotype was recorded a few times. The chain uses TRBV7-9 and TRBJ1-4; D is perhaps TRBD1 (6 bases). CDR1 and CDR2 from the germline V gene are SEHNR and FQNEAQ (reference sequence). The V end was cut by 5 bases, the J end by 6 bases, with 19 bases between. The CDR3 is 16 amino acids. The CDR3 sequence is CASSPDPGQSHEKLFF. The CDR3, as DNA: TGTGCCAGCAGCCCAGACCCCGGACAGAGCCATGAAAAACTGTTTTTT.